Below are 18 T cell receptor beta chains sequenced from a single sample in a study of T cell repertoires in cytomegalovirus infection. TCRdb called the reads again in MiXCR, with one record for every CDR3 protein. The data show around 94,000 distinct CDR3 sequences, about 15% seen once. The source material was PBMCs. These TCRs come from a human donor in good health (CMV status not recorded). Some clones in this sample may be carry-over from other donors' samples.

The table lists this clonotype with many counts. The CDR3 loop is CASSSRPGRHEQYF. DNA for the CDR3: TGTGCCAGCAGCTCCCGACCGGGGAGACACGAGCAGTACTTC. V usage is TRBV28 and J usage is TRBJ2-7, with D maybe TRBD2 (5 bases). Germline V lookup: CDR1 MDHEN, CDR2 SYDVKM. CDR3 length equals 14 residues. V shed 6 bases and J shed 5 bases, with 17 bases lying between them.

The chain combines TRBV4-3 with TRBJ2-3; D gene uncertain. Germline V lookup: CDR1 LGHNA, CDR2 YSLEER. With 0 bases removed from V and 7 bases from J, the gap between germline ends came to 8 bases. The CDR3 loop spans 13 amino acids. CDR3 in amino acids: CASSQDLDNTQYF. In nucleotides, the CDR3 is TGCGCCAGCAGCCAAGATCTTGACAATACGCAGTATTTT.

This clonotype was seen only a few times. This chain links TRBV6-2 or TRBV6-3 with TRBJ2-3; TRBD2 aligns across 10 bases. CDR3 length: 15 residues. After removal of 6 bases from V and 1 base from J, the junction contained 4 bases not matched to a gene. Germline values: CDR1 MNHEY, CDR2 SVGEGT. The CDR3 is CASRVAGGRTDTQYF. As DNA, the CDR3 is TGTGCCAGCAGGGTAGCGGGGGGACGCACAGATACGCAGTATTTT.

This chain joins TRBV6-2 or TRBV6-3 and TRBJ2-3, with TRBD2 matching over 15 bases. V trimming: 10 bases; J trimming: 7 bases; junction bases outside the gene matches: 6. CDR1 and CDR2 from the germline V gene are MNHEY and SVGEGT. The CDR3 spans 14 residues. The CDR3, as DNA: TGTGCCATCGGACTAGCGGGGGGGCGGCATACGCAGTATTTT. This sequence encodes CAIGLAGGRHTQYF.

The chain employs TRBV12-3 or TRBV12-4 and TRBJ2-1; the match to TRBD2 covers 12 bases. This CDR3 has 15 amino acids. Unmatched junction bases numbered 5, after V lost 1 base and J lost 10 bases. The CDR3 coding sequence is TGTGCCAGCAGTTTAGGGACTAGCGGGGCCTGGGAGCAGTTCTTC. Its translation: CASSLGTSGAWEQFF.

A note on this clonotype: Just one base apart from a much larger clone, this may be a read error. The chain employs TRBV6-8 and TRBJ2-3; a possible D gene is TRBD2 (7 bases). The CDR3 contains 15 residues. V lost 8 bases and J 6 bases, leaving 21 bases between the germline ends. CDR1 and CDR2 from the germline V gene are MNHGY and SAAAGT. DNA of the CDR3: TGTGCCAGCGGCCTTAGCGGGTCAAGGGGGGATACGCAGTATTTT. It translates to CASGLSGSRGDTQYF.

V usage is TRBV28 and J usage is TRBJ2-2; 9 bases are shared with TRBD2. This CDR3 is built from 15 residues. Germline values: CDR1 MDHEN, CDR2 SYDVKM. The ends lost 7 bases at V and 0 bases at J; junction bases unmatched: 3. CDR3 coding DNA: TGTGCCAGCAAACGCGGGGGGGCGAACACCGGGGAGCTGTTTTTT. Protein product: CASKRGGANTGELFF.

This clonotype has a count of ten or more. The chain has TRBV7-2 and TRBJ2-3, with 10 bases aligning to TRBD2. Germline loops: CDR1 SGHTA, CDR2 FQGNSA. The CDR3 spans 16 residues. The junction had 9 bases not matched to a gene; V was cut back by 5 bases and J by 4 bases. The CDR3 is CASSPRLAGLADTQYF. In DNA form, the CDR3 reads TGTGCCAGCAGCCCACGACTAGCGGGCCTCGCAGATACGCAGTATTTT.

This clonotype occurred a few times. The chain employs TRBV20-1 and TRBJ1-5; 9 bases are shared with TRBD1. Germline CDR1 DFQATT, CDR2 SNEGSKA (reference sequence). CDR3 size: 13 residues. Unmatched junction bases numbered 5, after V lost 6 bases and J lost 5 bases. CDR3 bases: TGCAGTGCCCAGGACAGGGGCGATCAGCCCCAGCATTTT. The encoded protein is CSAQDRGDQPQHF.

The sample holds one count of this clonotype. This chain connects TRBV2 to TRBJ2-3, with a tentative D call TRBD2 (7 bases). The CDR3 has 15 amino acids. From germline, CDR1 is SNHLY and CDR2 FYNNEI. V was cut by 7 bases and J by 0 bases, with 14 bases left in between. DNA for the CDR3: TGTGCCAGCAAAGGGGGGGGGGGGAGCACAGATACGCAGTATTTT. Encoded protein: CASKGGGGSTDTQYF.

This clonotype has a count of ten or more. The chain links TRBV11-2 to TRBJ2-7; perhaps TRBD1 as D (5 bases). The V and J ends lost 5 bases and 4 bases respectively, with 21 bases between them. Germline lookup yields CDR1 SGHAT and CDR2 FQNNGV. There are 16 residues in the CDR3. In nucleotides, the CDR3 is TGTGCCAGCAGCACACGGGCCACCAAAGGGGTATACGAGCAGTACTTC. It translates to CASSTRATKGVYEQYF.

The chain joins TRBV7-6 to TRBJ2-7; a weak D match, TRBD2 (6 bases). V was cut by 3 bases and J by 7 bases, with 16 bases left in between. CDR1 and CDR2 (germline): SGHVS, FNYEAQ. The CDR3 is made up of 14 amino acids. This CDR3 is CASSFTATSGEQYF. DNA of the CDR3: TGTGCCAGCAGCTTCACCGCGACTAGTGGAGAGCAGTACTTC. Complete variable domain (other parts from reference TRBV7-6 and TRBJ2-7): GAGVSQSPRYKVTKRGQDVALRCDPISGHVSLYWYRQALGQGPEFLTYFNYEAQQDKSGLPNDRFSAERPEGSISTLTIQRTEQRDSAMYRCASSFTATSGEQYFGPGTRLTVT.

This clonotype has at least ten counts. The rearrangement joins TRBV12-3 or TRBV12-4 to TRBJ2-3, with 7 nucleotides matching TRBD2. V was clipped by 3 bases and J by 2 bases; unmatched bases: 2. CDR3 size: 14 residues. The DNA of the CDR3 is TGTGCCAGCAGTTTGGGGGGGTTCACAGATACGCAGTATTTT. Amino acids: CASSLGGFTDTQYF.

Worth noting for this clonotype: Given a much more abundant clone one base away, this may be a read error. The J gene is TRBJ2-3, the V gene TRBV7-8; D may match TRBD1 or TRBD2 (5 bases each). The CDR3 spans 16 residues. From germline, CDR1 is SGHVS and CDR2 FQNEAQ. V shed 1 base and J shed 7 bases, with 18 bases lying between them. The CDR3 reads CASSLEPGAASNTQYF. CDR3 nucleotide sequence: TGTGCCAGCAGCTTAGAGCCCGGGGCGGCCTCGAATACGCAGTATTTT.

The CDR3 coding sequence is TGCGCCAGCAGCTTTAACAGGGCCGAGCAGTACTTC. Translation: CASSFNRAEQYF. The chain employs TRBV5-1 and TRBJ2-7; D might be TRBD1 (6 bases). This CDR3 is 12 amino acids long. Germline V gene data show CDR1 as SGHRS and CDR2 as YFSETQ. V was cut by 2 bases and J by 6 bases, with 9 bases left in between.

Ten or more counts support this clonotype. This chain's CDR3 is CASSLDGRSSNYGYTF. For the CDR3, the DNA is TGTGCCAGCAGCTTAGACGGCAGGAGTTCTAACTATGGCTACACCTTC. The gene calls are TRBV7-9 and TRBJ1-2, with D hard to call. V gave up 1 base and J gave up 0 bases, with 12 bases separating them. Germline CDR1 SEHNR, CDR2 FQNEAQ (reference sequence). The CDR3 length is 16 residues.

This clonotype was seen at least ten times. The chain employs TRBV7-2 and TRBJ1-6; D is unresolved. With 5 bases removed from V and 6 bases from J, the gap between germline ends came to 5 bases. The CDR3 sequence is 12 residues long. Germline V CDR1 and CDR2: SGHTA, FQGNSA. The CDR3 bases are TGTGCCAGCAGCACGAGTAATTCACCCCTCCACTTT. This sequence encodes CASSTSNSPLHF.

This clonotype was detected many times. The J gene is TRBJ1-1, the V gene TRBV7-2, with 8 positions matching TRBD1. V lost 5 bases and J lost 5; bases outside the gene matches: 10. This CDR3 is built from 15 residues. Germline V CDR1 and CDR2: SGHTA, FQGNSA. The CDR3 protein is CASSASHRGETEAFF. The CDR3 bases are TGTGCCAGCAGCGCCTCACACAGGGGGGAGACTGAAGCTTTCTTT.